One sample yielded the 16 T cell receptor beta chains listed below, sequenced in a study of PD-1 blockade in classical Hodgkin lymphoma. Repertoires were generated with immunoSEQ multiplex PCR, while TCRdb's copy carries only in-frame clones and drops some. The data contain 30,000 to 40,000 clones, 85% to 90% of them singletons. As to time point: newly diagnosed, previously untreated cHL patient sample. Using magnetic negative selection, the CD4+ T cells were separated out of thawed PBMCs. The sequenced sample was CD4+ T cells from blood. The receptors come from a human donor with classical Hodgkin lymphoma.

This chain connects TRBV7-9 to TRBJ1-4; D may be TRBD1 (6 bases). The V gene's germline CDR1 is SEHNR and CDR2 FQNEAQ (reference sequence). Trimming shortened V by 1 base and J by 3 bases, and 6 bases separated the two germline ends. There are 14 residues in the CDR3. In nucleotides, the CDR3 is TGTGCCAGCAGCTTAGGGGGGCCTAATGAAAAACTGTTTTTT. It specifies CASSLGGPNEKLFF. Combining the CDR3 with reference TRBV7-9 and TRBJ1-4 gives the whole variable domain DTGVSQNPRHKITKRGQNVTFRCDPISEHNRLYWYRQTLGQGPEFLTYFQNEAQLEKSRLLSDRFSAERPKGSFSTLEIQRTEQGDSAMYLCASSLGGPNEKLFFGSGTQLSVL.

This clone was counted only a few times. The chain uses TRBV19 and TRBJ2-2, with TRBD2 as a possible D gene (5 bases). The length of the CDR3 is 14 residues. Germline CDR1 is LNHDA and CDR2 is SQIVND (reference sequence). Trimming stripped 6 bases from V and 3 bases from J, with 11 bases between. CDR3 bases: TGTGCCAGTAGGAGGGTTGGGGACACCGGGGAGCTGTTTTTT. Protein: CASRRVGDTGELFF.

V gene TRBV11-2 combines with J gene TRBJ2-5, with TRBD2 matching over 10 bases. V lost 1 base to trimming and J lost 5 bases; unmatched junction nucleotides: 7. The CDR3 loop spans 16 amino acids. Germline loops: CDR1 SGHAT, CDR2 FQNNGV. The CDR3 DNA is TGTGCCAGCAGCTTAGGGGAGCGGGGGGGCGCGGAGACCCAGTACTTC. This codes for CASSLGERGGAETQYF.

The CDR3 is CASSFGRGTSRGGELFF. The CDR3 bases are TGCGCCAGCAGCTTTGGCCGCGGGACTAGCAGGGGCGGGGAGCTGTTTTTT. The chain is built from TRBV5-1 and TRBJ2-2, with 9 nucleotides matching TRBD2. The CDR3 spans 17 residues. From germline, CDR1 is SGHRS and CDR2 YFSETQ. With 2 bases clipped from V and 7 bases from J, the junction kept 12 bases outside the gene matches.

This rearrangement joins TRBV19 to TRBJ1-1; 10 nucleotides agree with TRBD1. This CDR3 is 16 amino acids long. The germline V gene has CDR1 LNHDA and CDR2 SQIVND (reference sequence). With V trimmed by 6 bases and J by 4 bases, 11 bases remained unmatched. The DNA of the CDR3 is TGTGCCAGTAGCCCCTGGACAGGGGGTTTAATCACTGAAGCTTTCTTT. Translating gives CASSPWTGGLITEAFF.

This clone was counted once. V and J are TRBV9 and TRBJ2-5; TRBD1 or TRBD2 may be the D gene (5 bases each). V lost 6 bases, J lost 5 bases, and 20 bases lay in between. This CDR3 region has 15 residues. Germline values: CDR1 SGDLS, CDR2 YYNGEE. CDR3 in amino acids: CASTPGGSFGETQYF. Written as DNA, the CDR3 is TGTGCCAGCACCCCTGGGGGTAGCTTTGGGGAGACCCAGTACTTC.

This chain connects TRBV5-1 to TRBJ2-2; D may be TRBD1 (6 bases). Deletions cut 6 bases from V and 12 bases from J, with 12 bases between. Germline V gene data show CDR1 as SGHRS and CDR2 as YFSETQ. This CDR3 has 11 residues. CDR3 sequence: CASTLQGQLFF. As DNA, the CDR3 is TGCGCCAGCACCCTACAGGGTCAGCTGTTTTTT.

This chain uses TRBV6-6 with TRBJ2-7; 8 bases are a match to TRBD1. The germline V gene has CDR1 MNHNY and CDR2 SVGAGI (reference sequence). The CDR3 runs 12 residues. The V and J ends lost 6 bases and 4 bases, in that order; junction bases with no gene match: 2. The CDR3 here is CASSRDRYEQYF. The DNA for the CDR3 is TGTGCCAGCAGCAGGGACAGGTACGAGCAGTACTTC.

The chain is built from TRBV5-6 and TRBJ1-2, with D uncertain. Looked up from germline, CDR1 is SGHDT and CDR2 is YYEEEE. The CDR3 spans 13 residues. V was cut by 0 bases and J by 3 bases, with 6 bases left in between. CDR3 nucleotide sequence: TGTGCCAGCAGCTTGGGACTGGACTATGGCTACACCTTC. Its protein is CASSLGLDYGYTF.

The CDR3 DNA follows: TGTGCCAGCAGTGAGACCGAAAAACTGTTTTTT. It encodes CASSETEKLFF. The V call is TRBV6-5, the J call TRBJ1-4; D is uncertain. V lost 5 bases and J 8 bases, leaving 6 bases between the germline ends. CDR1 is MNHEY, CDR2 SVGAGI, per germline. There are 11 residues in the CDR3.

The rearrangement uses TRBV7-2 and TRBJ2-7; no clear D. V shed 5 bases and J shed 3 bases, with 11 bases lying between them. The CDR3 sequence is 13 residues long. The germline CDR1 and CDR2 sequences are SGHTA and FQGNSA. DNA for the CDR3: TGTGCCAGCAGCCGCGACGGATTCTACGAGCAGTACTTC. Protein sequence: CASSRDGFYEQYF.

The chain has TRBV21-1 and TRBJ2-3; the DNA was not used to check the table's D call, TRBD1. TRBV21-1 is termed a pseudogene. The CDR3 sequence is 17 residues long. Written as DNA, the CDR3 is TGTGCCAGCAGGACAGGGGGCGCTAGCGGATCCACAGATACGCAGTATTTT. This translates into CASRTGGASGSTDTQYF.

V gene TRBV6-5 combines with J gene TRBJ2-7, with 9 bases identical to TRBD1. Unmatched junction bases numbered 4, after V lost 0 bases and J lost 4 bases. The CDR3 is made up of 15 amino acids. The germline V gene has CDR1 MNHEY and CDR2 SVGAGI. The CDR3 region has the DNA TGTGCCAGCAGTTACTCGAACAGGGGGCTGTACGAGCAGTACTTC. Translated, it gives CASSYSNRGLYEQYF.

The V gene is TRBV19, the J gene TRBJ2-4; D unresolved. The ends were cut back, 5 bases at V and 2 bases at J, with 13 bases in the middle. The germline V gene has CDR1 LNHDA and CDR2 SQIVND (reference sequence). This CDR3 spans 15 amino acids. DNA of the CDR3: TGTGCCAGTAGTCCAACCGGTCCGTCCAAAAACATTCAGTACTTC. Its translation: CASSPTGPSKNIQYF.

The chain has TRBV6-5 and TRBJ1-4; 7 nucleotides align to TRBD1. CDR1 MNHEY and CDR2 SVGAGI come from the germline V gene. V shed 7 bases and J 10 bases; nucleotides not matched to a gene: 12. This CDR3 is built from 14 residues. The CDR3 DNA follows: TGTGCCAGCACCCCGGGAGGGGGCAGTCTAAAACTGTTTTTT. It codes for CASTPGGGSLKLFF.

The rearrangement joins TRBV5-5 to TRBJ2-5; D is possibly TRBD1 (6 bases). The CDR3 consists of 15 residues. Germline CDR1 SGHKS, CDR2 YYEKEE (reference sequence). V shed 2 bases and J shed 1 base, with 12 bases lying between them. For the CDR3, the DNA is TGTGCCAGCAGCTTCAACAGGGTCAGCCAAGAGACCCAGTACTTC. Its protein product is CASSFNRVSQETQYF.